This T cell receptor (beta chain) was retrieved from a study of CD8+ T cells in alopecia areata (dated by TCRdb to the late 2010s). Some background on the complete study: Skin from C3H/HeJ donors with spontaneous alopecia (about 6-12 months old) was grafted onto female C3H/HeJ recipients aged about 7-10 weeks. TCRbeta CDR3 regions were amplified by immunoSEQ multiplex PCR using 35 Vbeta forward and 13 Jbeta reverse primers. The study used high-throughput TCRbeta sequencing to examine T cell clonal expansion in alopecia areata, in both the C3H/HeJ mouse model and human patients. RNA was extracted with the PAXgene miRNA kit for fixed scalp, the miRNeasy kit for PBMCs, and the RNeasy kit for mouse skin. On the human side, TCRbeta sequencing was run on scalp tissue and on sorted CD4+ and CD8+ peripheral blood T cells from healthy controls and from alopecia areata patients with either patchy or totalis/universalis disease. Scalp clonality was compared among normal scalp (n=4), patchy alopecia areata scalp (n=8), and alopecia totalis/universalis scalp (n=8). Results and caveats for the whole study, not just this receptor: Shared TCR sequences between patients were less evident than in mice, which may be partly attributable to HLA diversity in the patient population. Compared with normal scalp, lesional scalp, particularly in alopecia totalis/universalis, had higher clonality and more expanded CD8+ clones, which suggests antigenic drive. Unlike mouse skin, where gammadelta T cells dominate, normal human skin contains resident alphabeta T cells that get sequenced too, which complicates analysis of the scalp TCR repertoire.

This clone was counted only a few times. Its antigen has not been determined. Gene labels and germline sequences for this entry follow the mouse. The CDR3 goes on 4 residues after the read ends, and that part is filled in from the germline J gene. In the same sample, other DNA sequences code for this CDR3. Libraries were made using the immunoSEQ multiplex PCR assay. RNA was extracted from all samples and reverse transcribed into cDNA as template for TCR sequencing. SuperScript III was used to make first-strand cDNA, primed with a 2:1 mix of oligo-dT and random hexamers. A synthetic immune receptor repertoire was used to measure amplification bias, and any remaining bias was corrected computationally. Sequencing of the libraries was done on Illumina HiSeq using 60 bp reads that spanned the CDR3 and were read from J toward V. In the source study's methods: Raw reads were preprocessed to remove errors, and CDR3 was defined by IMGT conventions from the conserved cysteine to phenylalanine. Clonality was computed as 1 minus the Shannon entropy, with the entropy normalized by log2 of the number of productive unique TCRs. Scalp TCRbeta sequences were cross-referenced with sorted blood CD4 and CD8 repertoires so that the CD4 or CD8 identity of scalp clones could be inferred. TCRdb stores this immuneACCESS table with in-frame sequences only. Part of the clones is absent; in the studies checked, under half of the shortfall reflects unresolved V genes, and no reason is known for the rest. Clone size and the V and J calls come from that table; the DNA yielded D and trimming. The table records more than 250,000 clones for this sample, and not one of them appears only once. The biggest ten clones account for 1.2% of the sample.

Cells from mouse cutaneous lymph nodes were pooled, stained for CD4, CD8alpha, NKG2D, NKG2ACE and other markers, and then sorted on a BD Influx. The V end loses 3 bases and the J end loses 1 base, and a stretch of 3 bases separates them. CDR1 and CDR2 are read off the germline V gene (reference sequence) as NSQYPW and LRSPGD. Its CDR3 holds 12 amino acids, cysteine through phenylalanine. Only the CDR3 bases that were read are kept: 24 of them, in frame from base 1. This chain is built from TRBV1 and TRBJ1-1; no D segment can be confidently identified. Material: CD4+ T cells sorted from a lymph node. This receptor was obtained from a C3H/HeJ mouse with alopecia areata. Mice from this strain have the MHC haplotype H2-k. The CDR3 DNA, read in part, is TGCACCTGCAGTGCTAGAAACACA. Translation gives CTCSARNT. The full CDR3 protein reads CTCSARNTEVFF. Joined to the reference TRBV1 and TRBJ1-1 proteins, this CDR3 gives the full variable domain: VTLLEQNPRWRLVPRGQAVNLRCILKNSQYPWMSWYQQDLQKQLQWLFTLRSPGDKEVKSLPGADYLATRVTDTELRLQVANMSQGRTLYCTCSARNTEVFFGKGTRLTVV.